The clone carrying this T cell receptor beta chain was counted once. These data belong to a study of shared clonotypes between healthy human individuals. With 2 bases clipped from V and 6 bases from J, the junction kept 3 bases outside the gene matches. The CDR3 length is 13 residues. Germline CDR1 GTSNPN, CDR2 SVGIG (reference sequence). Measured with immunoSEQ multiplex PCR; TCRdb has only the in-frame clones, and not every one. The sample has around 2,000,000 clones; about 95% are singletons. V and J are TRBV30 and TRBJ1-2, with 10 bases lining up with TRBD1. The material sequenced was naive CD4+ T cells sorted from blood. Sample subset: CD45RA+ positively selected. The clonotype comes from a man aged 18 to 29 in good health. The CDR3 DNA follows: TGTGCCTGGAGTAGTGACAGGGGGCATGGCTACACCTTC. Translating it yields CAWSSDRGHGYTF.